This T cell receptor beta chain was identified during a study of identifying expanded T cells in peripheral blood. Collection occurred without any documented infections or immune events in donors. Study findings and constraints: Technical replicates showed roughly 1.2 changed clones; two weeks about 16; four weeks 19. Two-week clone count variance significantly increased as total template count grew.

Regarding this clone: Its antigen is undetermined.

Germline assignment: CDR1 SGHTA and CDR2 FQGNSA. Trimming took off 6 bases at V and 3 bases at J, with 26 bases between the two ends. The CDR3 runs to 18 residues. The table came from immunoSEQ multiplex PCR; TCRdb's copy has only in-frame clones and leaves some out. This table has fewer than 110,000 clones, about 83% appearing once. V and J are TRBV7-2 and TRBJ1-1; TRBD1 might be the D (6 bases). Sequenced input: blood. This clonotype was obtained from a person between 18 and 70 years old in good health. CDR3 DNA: TGTGCCAGCAGTCGCATCAGACAGGTTGCGATGGCGGACACTGAAGCTTTCTTT. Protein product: CASSRIRQVAMADTEAFF.